The T cell receptor beta chain described here comes from a study of CD8 T cells in Susac syndrome. Study background: Treatment status at blood draw for the Susac syndrome patients was therapy-naive, corticosteroids, or intravenous immunoglobulin alone.

cDNA came from approximately 0.5 to 1 ug RNA primed by random hexamers. By means of immunoSEQ multiplex PCR, TCR beta CDR3 spanning 54 Vbeta and 13 Jbeta underwent amplification. MiXCR, applied by TCRdb to the immunoSEQ multiplex PCR reads, yields one record per CDR3 protein. The data show 150,000 or so distinct CDR3 sequences, over 90% seen once. From blood CD8+ and CD4+ T cells, TCR beta sequences were generated. The Susac syndrome patients fit the recently defined diagnostic criteria for definite or probable disease. Input material: CD4+ T cells from PBMCs. The clonotype comes from a human donor with Susac syndrome.

The CDR3 bases are TGCAGTGCTCAAGGGACTAGTCAAGAGACCCAGTACTTC. Its protein product is CSAQGTSQETQYF. V usage is TRBV20-1 and J usage is TRBJ2-5; 8 nucleotides line up with TRBD2. Germline V gene data show CDR1 as DFQATT and CDR2 as SNEGSKA (reference sequence). There are 13 residues in the CDR3. Germline trimming cut 5 bases from V and 2 bases from J; bases unmatched to any gene: 4.